These 9 T cell receptor beta chains originate from one sample sequenced in a study of blood T cell repertoires in COVID-19. Assay used: immunoSEQ multiplex PCR; TCRdb lists only in-frame clones, some missing. The table records 95,000 to 150,000 clones, roughly 89% of them present only once. Sequencing input: peripheral blood. The origin of the receptors is a middle-aged man with acute or convalescent COVID-19.

This chain connects TRBV11-2 to TRBJ2-2; perhaps TRBD2 as D (5 bases). The CDR3 sequence is 15 residues long. Germline CDR1 SGHAT, CDR2 FQNNGV. V shed 5 bases and J shed 5 bases, with 15 bases lying between them. The CDR3 nucleotides read TGTGCCAGCAGCCGAGAGGGTCTAGGTACCGGGGAGCTGTTTTTT. Translated: CASSREGLGTGELFF. Together with reference TRBV11-2 and TRBJ2-2, the CDR3 gives the full variable domain: EAGVAQSPRYKIIEKRQSVAFWCNPISGHATLYWYQQILGQGPKLLIQFQNNGVVDDSQLPKDRFSAERLKGVDSTLKIQPAKLEDSAVYLCASSREGLGTGELFFGEGSRLTVL.

The rearrangement joins TRBV6-5 to TRBJ1-2; TRBD1 agrees at 10 bases. V dropped 8 bases and J dropped 8; count of bases not matched to a gene: 11. The CDR3 runs 14 residues. The germline V gene has CDR1 MNHEY and CDR2 SVGAGI. The CDR3 region is CASSDDRGLRGYTF. The CDR3 region has the DNA TGTGCCAGCTCTGATGACAGGGGGCTCAGGGGCTACACCTTC.

CDR3 sequence reads: CASSPEENTEAFF. For the CDR3, the DNA is TGTGCCAGCAGCCCAGAAGAGAACACTGAAGCTTTCTTT. This chain joins TRBV6-5 and TRBJ1-1; no definite D call. The V end was cut by 6 bases, the J end by 1 base, with 9 bases between. Per the germline V gene, CDR1 is MNHEY and CDR2 is SVGAGI. The CDR3 sequence is 13 residues long.

This chain joins TRBV6-2 or TRBV6-3 and TRBJ2-7; possibly TRBD1 for D (6 bases). CDR3 size: 11 residues. Germline V gives CDR1 MNHEY, CDR2 SVGEGT. Trimming took off 0 bases at V and 11 bases at J, with 8 bases between the two ends. CDR3 residues: CASSYSGAEYF. The DNA of the CDR3 is TGTGCCAGCAGTTACTCGGGGGCGGAGTACTTC.

This rearrangement joins TRBV19 to TRBJ2-1; 10 bases are a match to TRBD1. Trimming at V came to 8 bases and at J to 7 bases, leaving 2 bases not matched to a gene. The germline gives CDR1 LNHDA, CDR2 SQIVND (reference sequence). The CDR3 length is 12 residues. CDR3 protein: CASGDRGNEQFF. In DNA, the CDR3 is TGTGCCAGTGGGGACAGGGGAAATGAGCAGTTCTTC.

This clone came up a few times. V is TRBV7-2 and J is TRBJ2-1; 10 positions match TRBD2. This CDR3 is built from 15 residues. V shed 2 bases and J 7 bases; nucleotides not matched to a gene: 5. Germline CDR1 SGHTA, CDR2 FQGNSA. The CDR3 is CASSLRGSGRNEQFF. The DNA for the CDR3 is TGTGCCAGCAGCTTAAGAGGTAGCGGGAGGAATGAGCAGTTCTTC.

This rearrangement joins TRBV18 to TRBJ2-2, with TRBD1 matching 7 bases. Per germline, CDR1 KGHSH and CDR2 LQKENI. Trimming took 0 bases from V and 3 from J; bases not matched to a gene: 4. This CDR3 is 16 amino acids long. The CDR3 spells CASSPPDRVYTGELFF. In DNA, the CDR3 is TGTGCCAGCTCACCACCCGACAGGGTTTACACCGGGGAGCTGTTTTTT.

The chain carries TRBV27 and TRBJ2-5; TRBD2 matches at 12 bases. CDR1 and CDR2 (germline): MNHEY, SMNVEV (reference sequence). The CDR3 is 18 residues long. V lost 3 bases to trimming and J lost 4 bases; unmatched junction nucleotides: 12. CDR3 region: CASSFRGVSSGRGETQYF. The CDR3 DNA reads TGTGCCAGCAGTTTTAGGGGAGTTTCTAGCGGGAGGGGAGAGACCCAGTACTTC.

The chain joins TRBV3-1 (or the pseudogene TRBV3-2) to TRBJ1-2; TRBD1 matches 10 bases. V shed 1 base and J 6 bases; nucleotides not matched to a gene: 11. The germline CDR1 and CDR2 sequences are LGHDT and YNNKEL (reference sequence). The CDR3 is 17 amino acids. CDR3: CASSQARLFGTGDGYTF. CDR3 bases: TGTGCCAGCAGCCAAGCCCGCCTCTTCGGGACAGGGGATGGCTACACCTTC.